The 32 T cell receptor beta chains given below trace back to one sample, sequenced in a study of blood T cell repertoires in COVID-19. Produced via immunoSEQ multiplex PCR; TCRdb's table is partial and in-frame only. The sample has over 350,000 clones, approximately 93% seen once. Sequencing was performed on PBMCs or T cells enriched from blood (not recorded which). The receptor set was obtained from a woman aged 35 to 49 who had been exposed to COVID-19.

This chain connects TRBV30 to TRBJ1-1; D gene unclear. V gave up 2 bases and J gave up 4 bases, with 2 bases separating them. Germline values: CDR1 GTSNPN, CDR2 SVGIG (reference sequence). This CDR3 spans 10 amino acids. The CDR3 is CAWSRTEAFF. CDR3 sequence (DNA): TGTGCCTGGAGTCGCACTGAAGCTTTCTTT.

The chain uses TRBV2 and TRBJ2-1, with 10 bases identical to TRBD2. CDR1 SNHLY and CDR2 FYNNEI come from the germline V gene. This CDR3 is 14 amino acids long. Trimming at V came to 5 bases and at J to 10 bases, leaving 8 bases not matched to a gene. The CDR3, as DNA: TGTGCCAGCAGTAGTAGTGGGACTAGCGCGGAGCAGTTCTTC. This sequence encodes CASSSSGTSAEQFF.

This clone was seen a few times. The chain links TRBV7-9 to TRBJ1-3, with D unresolved. The CDR3 contains 13 residues. The germline gives CDR1 SEHNR, CDR2 FQNEAQ (reference sequence). Trimming left V 5 bases short and J 2 bases short, with 7 bases between. CDR3 in DNA: TGTGCCAGCAGCCTCGGGACTGGAAACACCATATATTTT. It translates to CASSLGTGNTIYF.

The rearrangement links TRBV7-9 to TRBJ1-1; D is possibly TRBD1 (6 bases). The CDR3 sequence is 12 residues long. The germline V gene has CDR1 SEHNR and CDR2 FQNEAQ (reference sequence). V shed 4 bases and J shed 8 bases, with 11 bases lying between them. The CDR3 DNA is TGTGCCAGCAGCTCCTTCGACAGGGAAGCTTTCTTT. Translated, it gives CASSSFDREAFF. Complete variable domain (other parts from reference TRBV7-9 and TRBJ1-1): DTGVSQNPRHKITKRGQNVTFRCDPISEHNRLYWYRQTLGQGPEFLTYFQNEAQLEKSRLLSDRFSAERPKGSFSTLEIQRTEQGDSAMYLCASSSFDREAFFGQGTRLTVV.

The chain carries TRBV7-2 and TRBJ2-2; D perhaps matches TRBD2 (6 bases). The CDR3 loop spans 18 amino acids. The germline V and J ends were trimmed by 4 bases and 3 bases, with 21 bases remaining between them. CDR1 SGHTA and CDR2 FQGNSA come from the germline V gene. The chain's CDR3 is CASSWRTNTRGDTGELFF. The DNA for the CDR3 is TGTGCCAGCAGCTGGAGGACTAATACTCGAGGGGACACCGGGGAGCTGTTTTTT.

This sequence joins TRBV6-5 and TRBJ2-1, with D unclear. This CDR3 has 13 amino acids. Germline CDR1 reads MNHEY; CDR2 reads SVGAGI. V was trimmed by 7 bases and J by 0 bases, leaving 7 bases between them. The CDR3 spells CASKSSSYNEQFF. The CDR3 DNA is TGTGCCAGCAAGTCCAGCTCCTACAATGAGCAGTTCTTC.

The chain joins TRBV7-2 to TRBJ1-2, with 9 bases matching TRBD1. The CDR3 runs 15 residues. Germline V gene sequence: CDR1 SGHTA, CDR2 FQGNSA. J gave up 1 base and V 6 bases, and 6 bases lay outside the gene matches. The CDR3 here is CASRPGTGINYGYTF. CDR3 bases: TGTGCCAGCAGGCCCGGGACAGGGATTAACTATGGCTACACCTTC.

In its sample, this clone was seen a few times. The J gene is TRBJ1-4, the V gene TRBV7-9; maybe TRBD1 (5 bases). The V end was cut by 3 bases, the J end by 4 bases, with 12 bases between. Germline values: CDR1 SEHNR, CDR2 FQNEAQ (reference sequence). The CDR3 sequence is 15 residues long. In DNA form, the CDR3 reads TGTGCCAGCAGCTTCCGTAGACAGCTTAATGAAAAACTGTTTTTT. Residues: CASSFRRQLNEKLFF.

This chain uses TRBV9 with TRBJ2-3; 15 bases agree with TRBD2. Germline trimming cut 4 bases from V and 5 bases from J; bases unmatched to any gene: 14. Germline CDR1 is SGDLS and CDR2 is YYNGEE. This CDR3 spans 19 amino acids. Written as DNA, the CDR3 is TGTGCCAGCAGCCCGACCCTGGGACTAGCGGGAGGTGTAAGAGATACGCAGTATTTT. Translating it yields CASSPTLGLAGGVRDTQYF. Full variable domain (outside the CDR3, taken from reference TRBV9 and TRBJ2-3): DSGVTQTPKHLITATGQRVTLRCSPRSGDLSVYWYQQSLDQGLQFLIQYYNGEERAKGNILERFSAQQFPDLHSELNLSSLELGDSALYFCASSPTLGLAGGVRDTQYFGPGTRLTVL.

This chain uses TRBV7-2 with TRBJ2-7, with 12 nucleotides matching TRBD2. The CDR3 is made up of 15 amino acids. The V segment lost 5 bases and the J segment 2 bases; nucleotides outside the gene matches: 4. Germline V gene lookup returns CDR1 SGHTA and CDR2 FQGNSA. The CDR3 bases are TGTGCCAGCAGCATACCTAGCGGGAGGGCCTACGAGCAGTACTTC. This sequence encodes CASSIPSGRAYEQYF.

The genes are TRBV5-4 and TRBJ2-2; possibly TRBD2 for D (7 bases). Trimming shortened V by 4 bases and J by 4 bases, and 14 bases separated the two germline ends. CDR3 size: 15 residues. Per the germline V gene, CDR1 is SGHNT and CDR2 is YYREEE (reference sequence). The CDR3 loop reads CASSPGGASTGELFF. The CDR3 DNA sequence: TGTGCCAGCAGCCCGGGGGGCGCGAGCACCGGGGAGCTGTTTTTT.

The J gene is TRBJ1-1, the V gene TRBV7-8; D call uncertain. Germline lookup yields CDR1 SGHVS and CDR2 FQNEAQ. This CDR3 has 17 residues. V gave up 1 base and J gave up 1 base, with 16 bases separating them. In DNA, the CDR3 is TGTGCCAGCAGCTTAGGCGCGCCCGCAGGTCCGAACACTGAAGCTTTCTTT. Residues: CASSLGAPAGPNTEAFF.

The rearrangement joins TRBV19 to TRBJ1-1; D is uncertain. The V end lost 3 bases, the J end lost 1 base, and 9 bases lay between the germline ends. Germline lookup yields CDR1 LNHDA and CDR2 SQIVND (reference sequence). The CDR3 spans 14 residues. CDR3 DNA: TGTGCCAGTAGTATTAAGTCAGGGAACACTGAAGCTTTCTTT. Protein sequence: CASSIKSGNTEAFF.

The chain recombines TRBV27 with TRBJ1-2; maybe TRBD1 (5 bases). The V end was cut by 3 bases, the J end by 2 bases, with 10 bases between. CDR3 size: 14 residues. Germline V gene data show CDR1 as MNHEY and CDR2 as SMNVEV (reference sequence). DNA for the CDR3: TGTGCCAGCAGTTTCTCAGGGCCAAACTATGGCTACACCTTC. Residues: CASSFSGPNYGYTF.

The rearrangement joins TRBV5-4 to TRBJ1-2; TRBD1 matches at 10 bases. In germline, CDR1 is SGHNT, CDR2 YYREEE (reference sequence). V lost 4 bases and J lost 4; bases outside the gene matches: 4. CDR3 length: 14 amino acids. This chain's CDR3 is CASSRTGGGYGYTF. The CDR3 nucleotides read TGTGCCAGCAGCCGGACAGGGGGGGGCTATGGCTACACCTTC.

The chain couples TRBV7-8 to TRBJ2-1, with D possibly matching TRBD2 (6 bases). The germline V gene encodes CDR1 SGHVS and CDR2 FQNEAQ. Between the trimmed V and J ends, which lost 0 bases and 6 bases, there was a span of 6 bases. CDR3 length equals 13 residues. CDR3 protein: CASSLAEGNEQFF. The CDR3 nucleotides are TGTGCCAGCAGCTTAGCGGAGGGCAATGAGCAGTTCTTC.

The chain employs TRBV6-5 and TRBJ1-2; tentative D call: TRBD1 (5 bases). Germline V CDR1 and CDR2: MNHEY, SVGAGI. Trimming left V 2 bases short and J 4 bases short, with 17 bases between. This CDR3 is built from 16 residues. The CDR3 here is CASSYAPGRGGYGYTF. CDR3 sequence (DNA): TGTGCCAGCAGTTACGCCCCGGGGAGGGGAGGCTATGGCTACACCTTC.

This chain links TRBV5-1 with TRBJ2-2; D remains unclear. Trimming shortened V by 0 bases and J by 0 bases, and 6 bases separated the two germline ends. CDR1 is SGHRS and CDR2 is YFSETQ in the germline V gene. This CDR3 has 15 amino acids. CDR3 sequence (DNA): TGCGCCAGCAGCTTGGCTGGGCCGAACACCGGGGAGCTGTTTTTT. Residues: CASSLAGPNTGELFF.

This clone was seen a single time. The rearrangement joins TRBV14 to TRBJ1-2, with D perhaps matching TRBD1 (6 bases). Trimming took 1 base from V and 7 from J, leaving 19 bases between them. The germline V gene encodes CDR1 SGHDN and CDR2 FVKESK. This CDR3 is built from 16 residues. The CDR3 DNA sequence: TGTGCCAGCAGCCAAGTAATGGCGGGGGCGCAATTTGGCTACACCTTC. It translates to CASSQVMAGAQFGYTF.

This clone appeared a single time. V is TRBV6-5 and J is TRBJ1-1, with D tentatively TRBD1 (5 bases). The germline CDR1 and CDR2 sequences are MNHEY and SVGAGI. The CDR3 covers 15 residues. V lost 6 bases, J lost 2 bases, and 16 bases lay in between. The CDR3 DNA reads as TGTGCCAGCAGCGAGACGACAGAACCTAACACTGAAGCTTTCTTT. This gives the protein CASSETTEPNTEAFF.

This chain uses TRBV2 with TRBJ1-2; 7 bases fit TRBD1. Germline V gene lookup returns CDR1 SNHLY and CDR2 FYNNEI. V shed 9 bases, J shed 8 bases, and the junction held 12 bases outside the gene matches. There are 13 residues in the CDR3. Here the CDR3 reads CARFPTGVGGYTF. CDR3 in DNA: TGTGCCAGATTCCCAACAGGGGTAGGGGGCTACACCTTC.

J is TRBJ1-6 and V is TRBV19; 9 nucleotides line up with TRBD1. CDR1 is LNHDA, CDR2 SQIVND, per germline (reference sequence). The CDR3 is 13 residues long. V lost 7 bases to trimming and J lost 9 bases; unmatched junction nucleotides: 4. Written as DNA, the CDR3 is TGTGCCAGTAAACAGGGGGCGGCTTCACCCCTCCACTTT. This encodes CASKQGAASPLHF.

This clone came up a few times. The gene calls are TRBV7-9 and TRBJ1-4; TRBD1 might be the D (6 bases). Germline V CDR1 and CDR2: SEHNR, FQNEAQ (reference sequence). The CDR3 sequence is 15 residues long. V dropped 4 bases and J dropped 0 bases, with 9 bases sitting between them. The CDR3 DNA reads TGTGCCAGCAGCTCCTCAGGGGCAACTAATGAAAAACTGTTTTTT. This sequence encodes CASSSSGATNEKLFF.

The chain carries TRBV27 and TRBJ1-2; possibly TRBD1 for D (6 bases). Germline V gene data show CDR1 as MNHEY and CDR2 as SMNVEV (reference sequence). The ends were cut back, 3 bases at V and 4 bases at J, with 21 bases in the middle. CDR3 length: 17 amino acids. CDR3 loop: CASSFLIWTASRYGYTF. CDR3 in DNA: TGTGCCAGCAGTTTCCTCATTTGGACAGCGTCTCGCTATGGCTACACCTTC.

The V and J genes are TRBV30 and TRBJ1-3; TRBD1 matches at 8 bases. The trim removed 5 bases at V and 2 bases at J, leaving 2 bases unmatched. The CDR3 consists of 13 residues. Germline CDR1 and CDR2: GTSNPN and SVGIG (reference sequence). This CDR3 reads CAWYRGAGNTIYF. The DNA of the CDR3 is TGTGCCTGGTACAGGGGGGCTGGAAACACCATATATTTT. Filled out from reference TRBV30 and TRBJ1-3, the complete variable domain reads SQTIHQWPATLVQPVGSPLSLECTVEGTSNPNLYWYRQAAGRGLQLLFYSVGIGQISSEVPQNLSASRPQDRQFILSSKKLLLSDSGFYLCAWYRGAGNTIYFGEGSWLTVV.

This chain joins TRBV5-1 and TRBJ1-2, with D possibly matching TRBD1 (5 bases). The CDR3 is 13 amino acids. V dropped 0 bases and J dropped 8 bases, with 11 bases sitting between them. CDR1 and CDR2 from the germline V gene are SGHRS and YFSETQ. This chain's CDR3 is CASSLETDEGYTF. In DNA, the CDR3 is TGCGCCAGCAGCTTGGAGACAGATGAAGGCTACACCTTC. The full variable domain, completed using reference TRBV5-1 and TRBJ1-2, is KAGVTQTPRYLIKTRGQQVTLSCSPISGHRSVSWYQQTPGQGLQFLFEYFSETQRNKGNFPGRFSGRQFSNSRSEMNVSTLELGDSALYLCASSLETDEGYTFGSGTRLTVV.

This sequence joins TRBV5-5 and TRBJ1-1; D ambiguous. The CDR3 is 14 residues long. Germline V CDR1 and CDR2: SGHKS, YYEKEE (reference sequence). V shed 0 bases and J shed 5 bases, with 11 bases lying between them. Here the CDR3 reads CASSLDGRQTEAFF. CDR3 sequence (DNA): TGTGCCAGCAGCTTGGACGGGAGACAAACTGAAGCTTTCTTT.

The chain combines TRBV19 with TRBJ2-1; possibly TRBD1 or TRBD2 for D (9 bases each). The V end lost 7 bases, the J end lost 4 bases, and 32 bases lay between the germline ends. The CDR3 length is 20 residues. Germline assignment: CDR1 LNHDA and CDR2 SQIVND (reference sequence). The CDR3 here is CASTPLPGQGASGTYNEQFF. CDR3 sequence (DNA): TGTGCCAGTACCCCACTCCCGGGACAGGGCGCTAGCGGGACTTACAATGAGCAGTTCTTC.

This clone appeared a single time. The rearrangement links TRBV9 to TRBJ1-1, with D possibly matching TRBD1 (6 bases). Germline V gives CDR1 SGDLS, CDR2 YYNGEE. Trimming cost V 3 bases and J 11 bases, with 17 bases left between them. The CDR3 is 13 amino acids. CDR3 sequence (DNA): TGTGCCAGCAGCGAAACATGGGAGGGGGTGGCTTTCTTT. Amino acids: CASSETWEGVAFF. Full variable domain (missing parts from reference TRBV9 and TRBJ1-1): DSGVTQTPKHLITATGQRVTLRCSPRSGDLSVYWYQQSLDQGLQFLIQYYNGEERAKGNILERFSAQQFPDLHSELNLSSLELGDSALYFCASSETWEGVAFFGQGTRLTVV.

The chain joins TRBV11-2 to TRBJ2-2; the D is unclear. Trimming shortened V by 0 bases and J by 7 bases, and 6 bases separated the two germline ends. This CDR3 has 13 amino acids. Germline CDR1 reads SGHAT; CDR2 reads FQNNGV. The CDR3 region has the DNA TGTGCCAGCAGCTTAGATCGAGGCGGGGAGCTGTTTTTT. It translates to CASSLDRGGELFF.

The chain carries TRBV7-9 and TRBJ1-1, with 7 bases lining up with TRBD1. V lost 7 bases and J lost 2; bases outside the gene matches: 7. This CDR3 has 14 amino acids. The germline gives CDR1 SEHNR, CDR2 FQNEAQ (reference sequence). The CDR3 is CASTRGTANTEAFF. The DNA of the CDR3 is TGTGCCAGCACCCGGGGGACAGCCAACACTGAAGCTTTCTTT.

V usage is TRBV7-8 and J usage is TRBJ1-6, with D perhaps TRBD1 (5 bases). Trimming took off 5 bases at V and 7 bases at J, with 12 bases between the two ends. The CDR3 is made up of 14 amino acids. Germline CDR1 SGHVS, CDR2 FQNEAQ. CDR3 region: CASSPTEKNSPLHF. The CDR3 nucleotides read TGTGCCAGCAGCCCGACAGAAAAGAATTCACCCCTCCACTTT.